The TCR beta chain under discussion was sequenced for a study of blood T cell repertoires in COVID-19. Study in general: T cells, B-cell-depleted T cells, or PBMCs provided the cDNA or gDNA that served as material.

The authors' processing: Nucleated cell counts were estimated from reference gene primer amplification. The assay was immunoSEQ multiplex PCR, and TCRdb's table has in-frame clones only and misses some. V, J and clone size are taken as reported in that table, and D and trimming were inferred from the DNA itself. The table lists about 150,000 clones, 65% to 90% of them singletons. This CDR3 comprises 15 residues. Trimming pared 2 bases from V and 6 bases from J, leaving 16 bases between. Germline V gene sequence: CDR1 SGHRS, CDR2 YFSETQ. Those enrolled in Seattle joined during active infection and were followed longitudinally afterward.

The chain carries TRBV5-1 and TRBJ2-3, with a tentative D call TRBD2 (5 bases). Material for sequencing was peripheral blood. The TCR comes from a woman aged 60-70 years with COVID-19, enrolled during active disease. CDR3 sequence: CASSFSGARGDTQYF. The CDR3 DNA sequence: TGCGCCAGCAGCTTCAGCGGAGCCCGCGGGGATACGCAGTATTTT.